Shown below are 27 T cell receptor beta chains from a single sample sequenced in a study of CD8 T cells in Susac syndrome. Random hexamers served to reverse transcribe roughly 0.45 to 1 ug RNA. TCRdb analysed the immunoSEQ multiplex PCR reads with MiXCR anew, one entry per CDR3 protein. The sample has approximately 190,000 distinct CDR3 sequences; 95% are singletons. Material: CD8+ T cells from PBMCs. All receptors come from a human donor with Susac syndrome.

The genes are TRBV20-1 and TRBJ1-2; D might be TRBD1 (6 bases). The germline CDR1 and CDR2 sequences are DFQATT and SNEGSKA (reference sequence). V lost 1 base, J lost 2 bases, and 11 bases lay in between. This CDR3 has 14 residues. The CDR3 DNA is TGCAGTGCTAGAGTATCAGGGGCCAACTATGGCTACACCTTC. Residues: CSARVSGANYGYTF.

A single count supports this clonotype. The rearrangement uses TRBV6-5 and TRBJ1-6; no reliable D call. Per the germline V gene, CDR1 is MNHEY and CDR2 is SVGAGI. The ends were cut back, 4 bases at V and 7 bases at J, with 11 bases in the middle. The CDR3 contains 14 residues. DNA for the CDR3: TGTGCCAGCAGTTCTCAGGAGCGAAATTCACCCCTCCACTTT. The encoded protein is CASSSQERNSPLHF.

This chain uses TRBV9 with TRBJ1-2; D unclear. This CDR3 spans 13 amino acids. Trimming removed 3 bases at V and 4 bases at J, with 10 bases between. Germline V gene lookup returns CDR1 SGDLS and CDR2 YYNGEE. CDR3 residues: CASSARISYGYTF. In nucleotides, the CDR3 is TGTGCCAGCAGCGCCCGAATCAGCTATGGCTACACCTTC.

The rearrangement uses TRBV20-1 and TRBJ1-5; 7 bases fit TRBD1. The junction had 6 bases not matched to a gene; V was cut back by 6 bases and J by 4 bases. Germline V gene sequence: CDR1 DFQATT, CDR2 SNEGSKA (reference sequence). This CDR3 is 13 amino acids long. CDR3 region: CSALTGTNQPQHF. CDR3 in DNA: TGCAGTGCCCTGACAGGGACAAATCAGCCCCAGCATTTT.

The chain links TRBV5-1 to TRBJ1-1; 7 nucleotides match TRBD1. After removal of 6 bases from V and 0 bases from J, the junction contained 8 bases not matched to a gene. The CDR3 runs 15 residues. In germline, CDR1 is SGHRS, CDR2 YFSETQ. The CDR3 loop is CASTPGTEMNTEAFF. The CDR3 coding sequence is TGCGCCAGCACCCCGGGGACAGAGATGAACACTGAAGCTTTCTTT.

This chain uses TRBV28 with TRBJ2-2; D is unresolved. V was cut by 8 bases and J by 2 bases, with 3 bases left in between. This CDR3 is 11 amino acids long. CDR1 is MDHEN, CDR2 SYDVKM, per germline. CDR3 coding DNA: TGTGCCAGCGACAACACCGGGGAGCTGTTTTTT. This sequence encodes CASDNTGELFF.

This clonotype is a singleton in its sample. The V call is TRBV9, the J call TRBJ1-2; D is unresolved. Trimming removed 0 bases at V and 0 bases at J, with 6 bases between. This CDR3 contains 14 residues. Germline V gives CDR1 SGDLS, CDR2 YYNGEE. The CDR3 reads CASSVDLANYGYTF. CDR3 bases: TGTGCCAGCAGCGTAGATCTCGCTAACTATGGCTACACCTTC.

The chain combines TRBV6-5 with TRBJ1-2; D is undetermined. The CDR3 spans 13 residues. Germline V gives CDR1 MNHEY, CDR2 SVGAGI. Trimming shortened V by 8 bases and J by 5 bases, and 15 bases separated the two germline ends. CDR3 sequence (DNA): TGTGCCAGCTTTGGCGGATTCCAATATGGCTACACCTTC. It specifies CASFGGFQYGYTF.

The V and J genes are TRBV6-2 or TRBV6-3 and TRBJ2-3; D gene ambiguous. CDR1 MNHEY and CDR2 SVGEGT come from the germline V gene. This CDR3 contains 13 residues. Trimming removed 2 bases from V and 1 base from J, with 4 bases in between. The CDR3, as DNA: TGTGCCAGCAGTTACGCAGGCACAGATACGCAGTATTTT. Its protein is CASSYAGTDTQYF.

The V and J genes are TRBV6-1 and TRBJ1-4, with D uncertain. Trimming stripped 6 bases from V and 0 bases from J, with 14 bases between. The CDR3 length is 16 residues. Germline V CDR1 and CDR2: MNHNS, SASEGT. In DNA form, the CDR3 reads TGTGCCAGCAGGTCAGGATTGGCCGCAACTAATGAAAAACTGTTTTTT. Translating gives CASRSGLAATNEKLFF.

The CDR3: CASRDSSYNSPLHF. The CDR3 DNA sequence: TGTGCCAGCCGGGACAGTTCCTATAATTCACCCCTCCACTTT. V and J are TRBV27 and TRBJ1-6, with TRBD1 matching 7 bases. Trimming took 8 bases from V and 1 from J; bases not matched to a gene: 2. In germline, CDR1 is MNHEY, CDR2 SMNVEV (reference sequence). The CDR3 extends over 14 amino acids.

This rearrangement joins TRBV11-2 to TRBJ2-7; the D call may be TRBD1 or TRBD2 (5 bases each). The V gene's germline CDR1 is SGHAT and CDR2 FQNNGV. CDR3 size: 14 residues. V gave up 1 base and J gave up 7 bases, with 14 bases separating them. This CDR3 reads CASSLVPGRREQYF. The CDR3 DNA reads as TGTGCCAGCAGCTTAGTACCAGGGCGGAGGGAGCAGTACTTC.

The rearrangement links TRBV7-9 to TRBJ1-2, with D unclear. CDR1 and CDR2 from the germline V gene are SEHNR and FQNEAQ (reference sequence). The CDR3 is 15 amino acids. With 5 bases removed from V and 2 bases from J, the gap between germline ends came to 15 bases. Here the CDR3 DNA reads TGTGCCAGCAGCGACGGGCAGTTTCTGAACTATGGCTACACCTTC. Residues: CASSDGQFLNYGYTF.

J is TRBJ2-1 and V is TRBV4-1; 7 nucleotides agree with TRBD1. The length of the CDR3 is 17 residues. The J segment lost 2 bases and the V segment lost 1 base, leaving 8 bases of the junction unmatched. The V gene's germline CDR1 is MGHRA and CDR2 YSYEKL. CDR3 protein: CASSQGAGTDTYNEQFF. The CDR3 coding sequence is TGCGCCAGCAGCCAAGGAGCCGGGACAGATACCTACAATGAGCAGTTCTTC.

On this clonotype itself: At one boundary the junction diverges from the germline segment, which might be a read error. This rearrangement joins TRBV7-7 to TRBJ2-3; D is undetermined. CDR1 and CDR2 from the germline V gene are SSHAT and FNYEAQ (reference sequence). The CDR3 runs to 15 residues. CDR3 in amino acids: CASSLGHGDTDTQYF. Written as DNA, the CDR3 is TGTGCTAGCAGCTTAGGTCATGGGGACACAGATACGCAGTATTTT.

The chain has TRBV28 and TRBJ2-1, with 8 positions matching TRBD1. The length of the CDR3 is 15 residues. Germline lookup yields CDR1 MDHEN and CDR2 SYDVKM. J was trimmed by 4 bases and V by 7 bases; bases with no gene match: 9. As DNA, the CDR3 is TGTGCCAGCACCCCGGACAGGGATCGTTACAATGAGCAGTTCTTC. This encodes CASTPDRDRYNEQFF. The full variable domain, with the rest looked up from reference TRBV28 and TRBJ2-1, is DVKVTQSSRYLVKRTGEKVFLECVQDMDHENMFWYRQDPGLGLRLIYFSYDVKMKEKGDIPEGYSVSREKKERFSLILESASTNQTSMYLCASTPDRDRYNEQFFGPGTRLTVL.

This clonotype was detected once. This sequence joins TRBV20-1 and TRBJ1-5; D perhaps matches TRBD1 (5 bases). Germline V gives CDR1 DFQATT, CDR2 SNEGSKA (reference sequence). V lost 2 bases and J lost 8, with 13 bases in between. The CDR3 is 13 residues long. CDR3 sequence: CSARQGLSKPQHF. CDR3 nucleotide sequence: TGCAGTGCTAGACAGGGACTCTCGAAGCCCCAGCATTTT.

The rearrangement uses TRBV3-1 and TRBJ2-3; 11 bases map to TRBD2. Losses at the gene ends were 4 bases for V and 4 bases for J; bases not matched to a gene: 25. The CDR3 has 22 residues. CDR1 is LGHDT and CDR2 is YNNKEL in the germline V gene (reference sequence). For the CDR3, the DNA is TGTGCCAGCAGCCTTGCCTGGGACTCCGGACTAGCGGGCCGAGTCATTCCAGATACGCAGTATTTT. Its translation is CASSLAWDSGLAGRVIPDTQYF.

The V gene is TRBV5-4, the J gene TRBJ2-1, with D hard to call. The germline V gene has CDR1 SGHNT and CDR2 YYREEE (reference sequence). The V gene lost 4 bases and the J gene lost 0 bases, with 14 bases spanning the gap. This CDR3 is 16 amino acids long. Written as DNA, the CDR3 is TGTGCCAGCAGCCCCCTCGGGCGGAACTCCTACAATGAGCAGTTCTTC. This gives the protein CASSPLGRNSYNEQFF. The complete variable domain, with remaining parts taken from reference TRBV5-4 and TRBJ2-1, reads ETGVTQSPTHLIKTRGQQVTLRCSSQSGHNTVSWYQQALGQGPQFIFQYYREEENGRGNFPPRFSGLQFPNYSSELNVNALELDDSALYLCASSPLGRNSYNEQFFGPGTRLTVL.

The chain is built from TRBV13 and TRBJ1-1; 12 bases are shared with TRBD1. The CDR3 covers 18 residues. Germline lookup yields CDR1 PRHDT and CDR2 FYEKMQ (reference sequence). With 5 bases clipped from V and 4 bases from J, the junction kept 14 bases outside the gene matches. CDR3 amino acids: CASSPTGTGGLLTTEAFF. Here the CDR3 DNA reads TGTGCCAGCAGCCCTACCGGGACAGGGGGCCTCTTGACCACTGAAGCTTTCTTT. The full variable domain, rest sourced from reference TRBV13 and TRBJ1-1, is AAGVIQSPRHLIKEKRETATLKCYPIPRHDTVYWYQQGPGQDPQFLISFYEKMQSDKGSIPDRFSAQQFSDYHSELNMSSLELGDSALYFCASSPTGTGGLLTTEAFFGQGTRLTVV.

The chain employs TRBV2 and TRBJ2-5, with unresolved D. Deletions cut 6 bases from V and 5 bases from J, with 10 bases between. This CDR3 is 12 amino acids long. Per germline, CDR1 SNHLY and CDR2 FYNNEI. The CDR3 loop reads CASSDDRETQYF. The DNA for the CDR3 is TGTGCCAGCAGCGACGATCGGGAGACCCAGTACTTC. The whole variable domain, filled in from reference TRBV2 and TRBJ2-5, reads EPEVTQTPSHQVTQMGQEVILRCVPISNHLYFYWYRQILGQKVEFLVSFYNNEISEKSEIFDDQFSVERPDGSNFTLKIRSTKLEDSAMYFCASSDDRETQYFGPGTRLLVL.

In its sample, this clonotype was seen once. The chain uses TRBV5-1 and TRBJ2-2; TRBD2 matches at 7 bases. The CDR3 consists of 15 residues. Germline values: CDR1 SGHRS, CDR2 YFSETQ. Trimming at V came to 4 bases and at J to 0 bases, leaving 3 bases not matched to a gene. CDR3 nucleotides: TGCGCCAGCAGCCCGGGGGGAGCGAACACCGGGGAGCTGTTTTTT. Its translation is CASSPGGANTGELFF.

V is TRBV20-1 and J is TRBJ2-7; TRBD2 matches 8 bases. CDR1 and CDR2 (germline): DFQATT, SNEGSKA (reference sequence). Trimming cost V 1 base and J 3 bases; bases outside gene matches: 5. The CDR3 spans 14 residues. CDR3 loop: CSARAGTSGYEQYF. The CDR3 DNA is TGCAGTGCTAGAGCCGGGACTAGTGGCTACGAGCAGTACTTC.

The V and J genes are TRBV3-1 and TRBJ2-1; 7 bases match TRBD1. This CDR3 contains 15 residues. The germline CDR1 and CDR2 sequences are LGHDT and YNNKEL (reference sequence). The J segment lost 10 bases and the V segment lost 3 bases, leaving 12 bases of the junction unmatched. The chain's CDR3 is CASSHSSTGVEEQFF. DNA for the CDR3: TGTGCCAGCAGCCACTCATCCACAGGGGTTGAAGAGCAGTTCTTC.

This clonotype has a single count. This sequence joins TRBV27 and TRBJ2-7; a weak D match, TRBD2 (5 bases). The CDR3 totals 13 residues. CDR1 and CDR2 from the germline V gene are MNHEY and SMNVEV (reference sequence). Trimming removed 3 bases from V and 2 bases from J, with 8 bases in between. The chain's CDR3 is CASSFPGTYEQYF. The DNA for the CDR3 is TGTGCCAGCAGTTTCCCCGGGACCTACGAGCAGTACTTC.

This clonotype was detected once. V gene TRBV19 combines with J gene TRBJ2-7, with D possibly TRBD2 on 6 matching bases. The CDR3 covers 14 residues. Germline V gene data show CDR1 as LNHDA and CDR2 as SQIVND (reference sequence). Trimming removed 3 bases from V and 6 bases from J, with 15 bases in between. The CDR3 sequence: CASSIAGRGREQYF. The CDR3 DNA reads TGTGCCAGTAGTATTGCGGGGCGAGGTCGCGAGCAGTACTTC. Filled out from reference TRBV19 and TRBJ2-7, the complete variable domain reads DGGITQSPKYLFRKEGQNVTLSCEQNLNHDAMYWYRQDPGQGLRLIYYSQIVNDFQKGDIAEGYSVSREKKESFPLTVTSAQKNPTAFYLCASSIAGRGREQYFGPGTRLTVT.

The V gene is TRBV11-3, the J gene TRBJ2-7; 9 bases map to TRBD2. V lost 5 bases to trimming and J lost 5 bases; unmatched junction nucleotides: 4. The germline gives CDR1 SGHNT, CDR2 YENEEA. The CDR3 has 13 residues. The DNA for the CDR3 is TGTGCCAGCAGCCTGGGGACTAGCCACGAGCAGTACTTC. Its translation: CASSLGTSHEQYF.